The 16 T cell receptor beta chains below all came from one sample that was sequenced in a study of T-cell memory formation after mild COVID-19. TCRdb analysed the 5' RACE reads with MiXCR anew, one entry per CDR3 protein. The sample has 29,000 or so distinct CDR3 sequences, roughly 16% seen once. The sequenced sample consisted of PBMCs or a T cell subset sorted from them (not recorded which). These TCRs come from an adult who had mild COVID-19 (a few samples of this study predate the infection). Cell type and time point are not known.

By frequency in the sample, this clonotype is medium-sized (0.01 to 0.1%). V and J are TRBV27 and TRBJ2-1; 9 bases align to TRBD2. The length of the CDR3 is 15 residues. Germline V gene sequence: CDR1 MNHEY, CDR2 SMNVEV (reference sequence). V lost 2 bases and J lost 7; bases outside the gene matches: 6. CDR3 amino acids: CASSLRAGGENEQFF. In DNA, the CDR3 is TGTGCCAGCAGTTTAAGAGCGGGGGGCGAGAATGAGCAGTTCTTC.

This clonotype occurred many times. The rearrangement joins TRBV29-1 to TRBJ2-7; possible D gene TRBD1, 5 bases. V was cut by 4 bases and J by 2 bases, with 12 bases left in between. The CDR3 sequence is 13 residues long. Germline CDR1 is SQVTM and CDR2 is ANQGSEA. CDR3 sequence (DNA): TGCAGCGTTGCGATACAGGCCCCCTACGAGCAGTACTTC. Amino acids: CSVAIQAPYEQYF.

This clonotype is medium-sized by share. The chain joins TRBV5-5 to TRBJ2-2; D gene ambiguous. This CDR3 comprises 13 residues. Germline V gene sequence: CDR1 SGHKS, CDR2 YYEKEE (reference sequence). Trimming took off 0 bases at V and 2 bases at J, with 2 bases between the two ends. The CDR3 loop reads CASSLANTGELFF. The CDR3 bases are TGTGCCAGCAGCTTGGCCAACACCGGGGAGCTGTTTTTT. Looking up the rest from reference TRBV5-5 and TRBJ2-2 gives the full variable domain: DAGVTQSPTHLIKTRGQQVTLRCSPISGHKSVSWYQQVLGQGPQFIFQYYEKEERGRGNFPDRFSARQFPNYSSELNVNALLLGDSALYLCASSLANTGELFFGEGSRLTVL.

There are many counts of this clonotype. The chain uses TRBV19 and TRBJ2-1; D gene unclear. The germline V gene has CDR1 LNHDA and CDR2 SQIVND (reference sequence). The CDR3 contains 15 residues. V gave up 5 bases and J gave up 5 bases, with 16 bases separating them. CDR3 loop: CASSARMGSHNEQFF. CDR3 DNA: TGTGCCAGTAGTGCCCGGATGGGCAGCCACAATGAGCAGTTCTTC. Full variable domain (remainder filled in from reference TRBV19 and TRBJ2-1): DGGITQSPKYLFRKEGQNVTLSCEQNLNHDAMYWYRQDPGQGLRLIYYSQIVNDFQKGDIAEGYSVSREKKESFPLTVTSAQKNPTAFYLCASSARMGSHNEQFFGPGTRLTVL.

This clonotype appeared many times. This rearrangement joins TRBV20-1 to TRBJ2-7; D gene uncertain. Per the germline V gene, CDR1 is DFQATT and CDR2 is SNEGSKA (reference sequence). The CDR3 runs to 10 residues. The V end was cut by 0 bases, the J end by 5 bases, with 2 bases between. DNA of the CDR3: TGCAGTGCTAGAGATAACGAGCAGTACTTC. It is translated as CSARDNEQYF.

The V and J genes are TRBV5-5 and TRBJ1-4, with a tentative D call TRBD1 (5 bases). The CDR3 consists of 16 residues. CDR1 and CDR2 (germline): SGHKS, YYEKEE (reference sequence). The V gene lost 2 bases and the J gene lost 4 bases, with 15 bases spanning the gap. The CDR3 nucleotides read TGTGCCAGCAGCTTTCGACCTGACAGTCGTAATGAAAAACTGTTTTTT. Residues: CASSFRPDSRNEKLFF.

The V gene is TRBV4-1, the J gene TRBJ2-7, with 8 positions matching TRBD1. The V and J ends lost 1 base and 3 bases, in that order; junction bases with no gene match: 2. Germline V gene data show CDR1 as MGHRA and CDR2 as YSYEKL. The CDR3 contains 14 residues. Here the CDR3 reads CASSQGQGIYEQYF. For the CDR3, the DNA is TGCGCCAGCAGCCAAGGACAGGGGATCTACGAGCAGTACTTC.

This clonotype was seen only a few times. V and J are TRBV9 and TRBJ2-1, with D perhaps TRBD2 (6 bases). Germline CDR1 is SGDLS and CDR2 is YYNGEE. Trimming shortened V by 3 bases and J by 10 bases, and 23 bases separated the two germline ends. The CDR3 contains 16 residues. The CDR3 DNA follows: TGTGCCAGCAGCGCAGCTCAAGGGACTCTTAGCGCCGAGCAGTTCTTC. Protein product: CASSAAQGTLSAEQFF.

There are many counts of this clonotype. This chain joins TRBV24-1 and TRBJ1-5, with D hard to call. Trimming took off 3 bases at V and 3 bases at J, with 5 bases between the two ends. CDR1 and CDR2 (germline): KGHDR, SFDVKD. This CDR3 is 13 amino acids long. The CDR3: CATSDKDNQPQHF. The CDR3 DNA sequence: TGTGCCACCAGTGATAAAGACAATCAGCCCCAGCATTTT.

This clonotype was picked up a small number of times. V usage is TRBV12-3 or TRBV12-4 and J usage is TRBJ1-2; D is perhaps TRBD1 (6 bases). V was trimmed by 8 bases and J by 0 bases, leaving 13 bases between them. CDR3 size: 14 residues. CDR3 amino acids: CASYYTGSNYGYTF. The CDR3 DNA reads as TGTGCCAGCTATTATACAGGGTCTAACTATGGCTACACCTTC.

The chain uses TRBV7-9 and TRBJ2-1; no clear D gene. V was cut by 3 bases and J by 3 bases, with 12 bases left in between. Germline values: CDR1 SEHNR, CDR2 FQNEAQ (reference sequence). This CDR3 is 15 amino acids long. The chain's CDR3 is CASSFPGVDYNEQFF. CDR3 DNA: TGTGCCAGCAGCTTTCCGGGCGTCGACTACAATGAGCAGTTCTTC.

Only a few counts were recorded for this clonotype. This chain joins TRBV20-1 and TRBJ2-5, with 10 positions matching TRBD2. Per germline, CDR1 DFQATT and CDR2 SNEGSKA (reference sequence). V shed 6 bases and J 5 bases; nucleotides not matched to a gene: 24. This CDR3 region has 19 residues. The CDR3 nucleotides are TGCAGTGCCCATTCGCGTCCCGGGACTAGCGATTTTTTCTTGGAGACCCAGTACTTC. It is translated as CSAHSRPGTSDFFLETQYF.

By sample share, this clonotype is medium-sized. The chain is built from TRBV20-1 and TRBJ2-3; D is unresolved. The germline V gene has CDR1 DFQATT and CDR2 SNEGSKA (reference sequence). Trimming cost V 6 bases and J 7 bases, with 8 bases left between them. The CDR3 has 10 amino acids. The CDR3 nucleotides are TGCAGTGCCTCAAGAAATACGCAGTATTTT. This codes for CSASRNTQYF.

At least ten counts were recorded for this clonotype. The V and J genes are TRBV6-5 and TRBJ1-6; unclear D gene. The ends were cut back, 8 bases at V and 7 bases at J, with 18 bases in the middle. The CDR3 runs to 15 residues. Germline CDR1 is MNHEY and CDR2 is SVGAGI. Here the CDR3 DNA reads TGTGCCAGCGGGTCTGGATGGCAGAGGAATTCACCCCTCCACTTT. It codes for CASGSGWQRNSPLHF.

Ten or more counts support this clonotype. CDR3 region: CSVGRGGMGAGGEQYF. DNA for the CDR3: TGCAGCGTTGGACGCGGCGGCATGGGGGCAGGGGGCGAGCAGTACTTC. The chain recombines TRBV29-1 with TRBJ2-7, with TRBD1 identical over 7 bases. Unmatched junction bases numbered 18, after V lost 4 bases and J lost 6 bases. The germline V gene encodes CDR1 SQVTM and CDR2 ANQGSEA. The CDR3 extends over 16 amino acids.

This clonotype was seen many times. The chain joins TRBV7-9 to TRBJ2-2; unclear D gene. The CDR3 is made up of 12 amino acids. Between the trimmed V and J ends, which lost 5 bases and 1 base, there was a span of 2 bases. CDR1 is SEHNR and CDR2 is FQNEAQ in the germline V gene (reference sequence). The CDR3: CASSLNTGELFF. The DNA of the CDR3 is TGTGCCAGCAGCCTGAACACCGGGGAGCTGTTTTTT. The entire variable domain, with the rest obtained from reference TRBV7-9 and TRBJ2-2, is as follows: DTGVSQNPRHKITKRGQNVTFRCDPISEHNRLYWYRQTLGQGPEFLTYFQNEAQLEKSRLLSDRFSAERPKGSFSTLEIQRTEQGDSAMYLCASSLNTGELFFGEGSRLTVL.